The 5 T cell receptor beta chains listed next were all sequenced from one sample in a study of T cells in Graves' hyperthyroidism and ophthalmopathy. RNA transcripts provided the source from which TCR beta CDR3 regions were amplified. An initial round of RT-PCR targeting the TCR CDR3 relied on the HTBI primer set. TCRdb ran MiXCR on the multiplex PCR reads and lists one entry per CDR3 protein. The repertoire consists of a few hundred thousand distinct CDR3 sequences, with 25% occurring once and the leading ten covering around 70%. The sequencing input was blood. These receptors came from a man aged 45 to 65 with Graves' hyperthyroidism.

This clonotype was observed many times. The gene calls are TRBV28 and TRBJ2-7; possibly TRBD2 for D (6 bases). This CDR3 has 12 amino acids. Looked up from germline, CDR1 is MDHEN and CDR2 is SYDVKM. Trimming stripped 8 bases from V and 3 bases from J, with 11 bases between. CDR3 residues: CASSMGGYEQYF. CDR3 sequence (DNA): TGTGCCAGCTCTATGGGGGGCTACGAGCAGTACTTC.

The chain employs TRBV7-9 and TRBJ1-3, with D uncertain. Germline values: CDR1 SEHNR, CDR2 FQNEAQ (reference sequence). The CDR3 loop spans 14 amino acids. Trimming removed 11 bases at V and 0 bases at J, with 14 bases between. The CDR3 DNA reads as TGTGCCTTCCCTCTTTCCCCCTCTGGAAACACCATATATTTT. This gives the protein CAFPLSPSGNTIYF.

The chain carries TRBV5-1 and TRBJ2-6; 8 positions agree with TRBD1. V trimming: 3 bases; J trimming: 3 bases; junction bases outside the gene matches: 5. The length of the CDR3 is 16 residues. Germline CDR1 is SGHRS and CDR2 is YFSETQ. CDR3: CASSSQGAFGANVLTF. Written as DNA, the CDR3 is TGCGCCAGCAGCTCTCAGGGGGCGTTTGGGGCCAACGTCCTGACTTTC. Full variable domain (outside the CDR3, taken from reference TRBV5-1 and TRBJ2-6): KAGVTQTPRYLIKTRGQQVTLSCSPISGHRSVSWYQQTPGQGLQFLFEYFSETQRNKGNFPGRFSGRQFSNSRSEMNVSTLELGDSALYLCASSSQGAFGANVLTFGAGSRLTVL.

This clonotype was detected many times. The chain uses TRBV11-2 and TRBJ2-5; D is undetermined. This CDR3 region has 14 residues. Looked up from germline, CDR1 is SGHAT and CDR2 is FQNNGV. V was cut by 4 bases and J by 8 bases, with 17 bases left in between. CDR3 sequence: CASSSTFLGGTQYF. CDR3 coding DNA: TGTGCCAGCAGCTCAACCTTCCTTGGCGGTACCCAGTACTTC.

This clonotype was detected a few times. The CDR3 sequence is CASSFRQGGEKLFF. As DNA, the CDR3 is TGTGCCAGCAGTTTTAGGCAGGGCGGTGAAAAACTGTTTTTT. The chain links TRBV12-3 or TRBV12-4 to TRBJ1-4, with D possibly TRBD1 on 5 matching bases. Deletions cut 3 bases from V and 7 bases from J, with 12 bases between. This CDR3 has 14 residues.